This T cell receptor beta chain was found in a study of vaccination and CD4 T cells after COVID-19. Study in general: Post-COVID draws followed diagnosis by a median around 100 days (range 35 to 161).

Stated treatment: approximately 9-day PBMC culture with coronavirus spike peptide pools or control peptides (ViraFEST assay). Per well, more than 1.5 million PBMCs were cultured in the presence of around 11 IU/ml IL-2 and approximately 10 ug/ml peptide pools. Trimming cost V 8 bases and J 9 bases; bases outside gene matches: 8. CDR3 length equals 13 residues. Looked up from germline, CDR1 is MNHNS and CDR2 is SASEGT. Worth noting for this clonotype: What it binds is not known.

At the Johns Hopkins FTIC core, DNA taken from cultured CD4+ T cells was sequenced by way of the Oncomine TCR Beta short-read assay. Each CDR3 protein gets one entry after TCRdb re-called the PCR reads with MiXCR. The sample holds 15,000 to 16,000 distinct CDR3 sequences, 73% seen once. The TCR was taken from a human donor who had recovered from COVID-19. The rearrangement joins TRBV6-1 to TRBJ1-5; the match to TRBD1 covers 9 bases. Source material: CD4+ T cells from blood, cultured in vitro. The CDR3 bases are TGTGCCAGCGTGGGACAGGGAGCCTGGCCCCAGCATTTT. Translation: CASVGQGAWPQHF.